The 23 T cell receptor beta chains in this list originate from one sample, sequenced in a study of T cells after yellow fever vaccination. TCRdb reprocessed the 5' RACE reads with MiXCR, giving one entry per CDR3 protein. The sample yields 40,000 to 55,000 distinct CDR3 sequences, around 7% seen once. The specimen comprised CD8+ T cells not binding an NS4B(214-222) dextramer, sorted from PBMCs, sampled around 45 days after the first yellow fever vaccination. Receptor source: a man in his late teens or twenties who received the YFV17D yellow fever vaccine.

In its sample, this clonotype was seen a few times. The CDR3 DNA sequence: TGTGCCTGGAGTGTAGGCAGGGGTCCAGATACGCAGTATTTT. The encoded protein is CAWSVGRGPDTQYF. V gene TRBV30 combines with J gene TRBJ2-3, with D maybe TRBD1 (6 bases). Germline CDR1 is GTSNPN and CDR2 is SVGIG (reference sequence). Deletions cut 0 bases from V and 4 bases from J, with 11 bases between. The CDR3 sequence is 14 residues long.

The CDR3 bases are TGTGCCAGCAGAGAACAGGGGTTGGATCAGCCCCAGCATTTT. Translation: CASREQGLDQPQHF. V gene TRBV6-1 combines with J gene TRBJ1-5; 7 nucleotides agree with TRBD1. From germline, CDR1 is MNHNS and CDR2 SASEGT. Trimming cost V 6 bases and J 5 bases; bases outside gene matches: 7. The CDR3 length is 14 residues.

The chain is built from TRBV5-6 and TRBJ1-6, with 7 bases fitting TRBD1. Looked up from germline, CDR1 is SGHDT and CDR2 is YYEEEE. V was clipped by 0 bases and J by 10 bases; unmatched bases: 1. This CDR3 spans 13 amino acids. Here the CDR3 reads CASSLGQGSPLHF. In DNA form, the CDR3 reads TGTGCCAGCAGCTTGGGACAGGGATCACCCCTCCACTTT.

This clonotype appeared many times. This chain uses TRBV6-6 with TRBJ1-2; D perhaps matches TRBD1 (5 bases). With 10 bases removed from V and 7 bases from J, the gap between germline ends came to 10 bases. Germline-derived CDR1 and CDR2 are MNHNY and SVGAGI (reference sequence). The CDR3 is 10 residues long. The CDR3 region is CAINGGGYTF. In DNA form, the CDR3 reads TGTGCCATCAACGGGGGTGGCTACACCTTC.

This clonotype has a count of ten or more. The V gene is TRBV6-4, the J gene TRBJ2-2; TRBD1 agrees at 8 bases. After removal of 0 bases from V and 3 bases from J, the junction contained 0 bases not matched to a gene. The germline V gene has CDR1 MRHNA and CDR2 SNTAGT. This CDR3 is built from 15 residues. The CDR3 loop is CASSDSDRDTGELFF. DNA of the CDR3: TGTGCCAGCAGTGACTCGGACAGGGACACCGGGGAGCTGTTTTTT.

There are many counts of this clonotype. V gene TRBV12-3 or TRBV12-4 combines with J gene TRBJ2-4, with D perhaps TRBD1 (6 bases). This CDR3 contains 15 residues. V shed 4 bases and J shed 3 bases, with 13 bases lying between them. This chain's CDR3 is CASSSRVGGKNIQYF. In nucleotides, the CDR3 is TGTGCCAGCAGTTCCAGAGTAGGGGGCAAAAACATTCAGTACTTC.

This clonotype was counted at least ten times. The V call is TRBV20-1, the J call TRBJ1-5; weak D call: TRBD1 (5 bases). Germline V gives CDR1 DFQATT, CDR2 SNEGSKA (reference sequence). V lost 3 bases, J lost 0 bases, and 9 bases lay in between. CDR3 length: 14 amino acids. In DNA form, the CDR3 reads TGCAGTGCTAGGCCAGGGATTAGCAATCAGCCCCAGCATTTT. It codes for CSARPGISNQPQHF.

Only a few counts were recorded for this clonotype. J is TRBJ2-3 and V is TRBV7-2; D is unclear. This CDR3 is built from 16 residues. Trimming took off 3 bases at V and 0 bases at J, with 13 bases between the two ends. Per germline, CDR1 SGHTA and CDR2 FQGNSA. The CDR3, as DNA: TGTGCCAGCAGCTTTTCGGAGCGAACTAGCACAGATACGCAGTATTTT. Encoded protein: CASSFSERTSTDTQYF. Using reference TRBV7-2 and TRBJ2-3 for the parts outside the CDR3, the full variable domain is GAGVSQSPSNKVTEKGKDVELRCDPISGHTALYWYRQSLGQGLEFLIYFQGNSAPDKSGLPSDRFSAERTGGSVSTLTIQRTQQEDSAVYLCASSFSERTSTDTQYFGPGTRLTVL.

In regard to this clonotype: A much larger clone lies one base from this, so it may be a read error. The chain uses TRBV5-4 and TRBJ2-2; 7 bases are a match to TRBD1. V gave up 3 bases and J gave up 0 bases; unmatched junction bases: 14. The CDR3 has 19 residues. The germline V gene encodes CDR1 SGHNT and CDR2 YYREEE (reference sequence). CDR3 loop: CASSSVRVEGATNTGELFF. CDR3 in DNA: TGTGCCAGCAGCTCGGTTCGAGTAGAGGGGGCCACGAACACCGGGGAGCTGTTTTTT. The whole variable domain, remainder taken from reference TRBV5-4 and TRBJ2-2, is ETGVTQSPTHLIKTRGQQVTLRCSSQSGHNTVSWYQQALGQGPQFIFQYYREEENGRGNFPPRFSGLQFPNYSSELNVNALELDDSALYLCASSSVRVEGATNTGELFFGEGSRLTVL.

A few counts support this clonotype. The chain couples TRBV6-6 to TRBJ2-1; no definite D call. CDR3 length equals 13 residues. Germline lookup yields CDR1 MNHNY and CDR2 SVGAGI (reference sequence). The V gene lost 2 bases and the J gene lost 9 bases, with 11 bases spanning the gap. In nucleotides, the CDR3 is TGTGCCAGCAGTTACAAGACTGGCAGTGAGCAGTTCTTC. This gives the protein CASSYKTGSEQFF.

This chain joins TRBV11-2 and TRBJ2-7; D remains unclear. The V end lost 4 bases, the J end lost 4 bases, and 5 bases lay between the germline ends. Germline CDR1 reads SGHAT; CDR2 reads FQNNGV. CDR3 length equals 11 residues. The CDR3: CASSSVYEQYF. CDR3 sequence (DNA): TGTGCCAGCAGCTCCGTGTACGAGCAGTACTTC.

This clonotype showed up many times. This chain links TRBV28 with TRBJ1-5, with TRBD1 as a possible D gene (5 bases). CDR1 and CDR2 (germline): MDHEN, SYDVKM. There are 17 residues in the CDR3. The V end was cut by 2 bases, the J end by 0 bases, with 14 bases between. The CDR3 nucleotides are TGTGCCAGCAGTTTACACGGAGAGGGGTTTAGCAATCAGCCCCAGCATTTT. Translated: CASSLHGEGFSNQPQHF.

This clonotype was found many times. This chain links TRBV9 with TRBJ2-3; D possibly matches TRBD1 or TRBD2 (6 bases each). This CDR3 is built from 16 residues. Germline V CDR1 and CDR2: SGDLS, YYNGEE. V dropped 0 bases and J dropped 2 bases, with 13 bases sitting between them. The CDR3 is CASSVEGGEVTDTQYF. DNA of the CDR3: TGTGCCAGCAGCGTAGAGGGGGGTGAGGTCACAGATACGCAGTATTTT.

The table lists this clonotype with a few counts. V and J are TRBV12-3 or TRBV12-4 and TRBJ2-1; D is possibly TRBD1 or TRBD2 (5 bases each). V was cut by 3 bases and J by 8 bases, with 8 bases left in between. The CDR3 is 12 residues long. The CDR3 bases are TGTGCCAGCAGTTTGGTGGGGGATGAGCAGTTCTTC. It translates to CASSLVGDEQFF.

This clonotype was seen ten or more times. This chain joins TRBV4-3 and TRBJ1-3; D ambiguous. V shed 0 bases and J shed 4 bases, with 4 bases lying between them. Germline V CDR1 and CDR2: LGHNA, YSLEER. This CDR3 is 13 amino acids long. CDR3 in amino acids: CASSQEGGNTIYF. DNA of the CDR3: TGCGCCAGCAGCCAAGAAGGAGGAAACACCATATATTTT.

This clonotype was observed many times. The rearrangement links TRBV29-1 to TRBJ2-5; 12 nucleotides agree with TRBD2. Germline V gene lookup returns CDR1 SQVTM and CDR2 ANQGSEA. This CDR3 is built from 14 residues. V shed 6 bases and J 5 bases; nucleotides not matched to a gene: 7. The CDR3: CSVALAGGIETQYF. The CDR3, as DNA: TGCAGCGTCGCCCTAGCGGGGGGGATTGAGACCCAGTACTTC.

Many counts were recorded for this clonotype. The chain uses TRBV3-1 and TRBJ2-2; no clear D. Germline V gives CDR1 LGHDT, CDR2 YNNKEL (reference sequence). The CDR3 extends over 16 amino acids. The V gene lost 3 bases and the J gene lost 3 bases, with 14 bases spanning the gap. The CDR3: CASSQGIFLDTGELFF. CDR3 DNA: TGTGCCAGCAGCCAGGGTATATTCCTTGACACCGGGGAGCTGTTTTTT.

This clonotype was found many times. The chain carries TRBV7-6 and TRBJ2-3; D is perhaps TRBD1 (6 bases). Germline values: CDR1 SGHVS, CDR2 FNYEAQ. The V and J ends lost 3 bases and 8 bases respectively, with 9 bases between them. The CDR3 consists of 12 residues. CDR3 sequence (DNA): TGTGCCAGCAGCTTGGGGGCCGCTACGCAGTATTTT. Amino acid sequence: CASSLGAATQYF.

The chain combines TRBV19 with TRBJ2-1; TRBD1 or TRBD2 may be the D gene (5 bases each). V gave up 3 bases and J gave up 4 bases, with 16 bases separating them. Germline CDR1 and CDR2: LNHDA and SQIVND (reference sequence). The CDR3 runs to 16 residues. In nucleotides, the CDR3 is TGTGCCAGTAGTATGAGAGTGGGACCGCCTTACAATGAGCAGTTCTTC. Translating it yields CASSMRVGPPYNEQFF.

This clonotype has just a few counts. V usage is TRBV7-9 and J usage is TRBJ2-7; D not resolved. V shed 5 bases and J shed 6 bases, with 17 bases lying between them. Germline V lookup: CDR1 SEHNR, CDR2 FQNEAQ (reference sequence). This CDR3 spans 14 amino acids. The CDR3 spells CASSRTTDQFEQYF. DNA of the CDR3: TGTGCCAGCAGCCGAACGACGGATCAGTTCGAGCAGTACTTC.

This chain joins TRBV4-1 and TRBJ2-2; possible D gene TRBD1, 6 bases. The CDR3 is 14 amino acids. CDR1 MGHRA and CDR2 YSYEKL come from the germline V gene. With 4 bases removed from V and 1 base from J, the gap between germline ends came to 7 bases. CDR3 loop: CASSLGQNTGELFF. CDR3 in DNA: TGCGCCAGCAGCCTGGGACAGAACACCGGGGAGCTGTTTTTT.

This clonotype was seen more than once but under ten times. The rearrangement links TRBV4-1 to TRBJ1-2, with D uncertain. CDR1 and CDR2 from the germline V gene are MGHRA and YSYEKL. Trimming removed 0 bases from V and 3 bases from J, with 8 bases in between. CDR3 length equals 14 residues. The CDR3 nucleotides read TGCGCCAGCAGCCAAGATCTGCGGTACTATGGCTACACCTTC. This codes for CASSQDLRYYGYTF.

This clonotype was counted between two and nine times. The chain combines TRBV6-1 with TRBJ2-7, with 7 bases matching TRBD1. The CDR3 has 14 residues. Germline-derived CDR1 and CDR2 are MNHNS and SASEGT. Trimming took 1 base from V and 0 from J; bases not matched to a gene: 0. CDR3 sequence: CASSEGDSSYEQYV. The DNA of the CDR3 is TGTGCCAGCAGTGAAGGGGACAGCTCCTACGAGCAGTACGTC.